These 32 T cell receptor beta chains originate from one sample sequenced in a study of early T cells in non-severe SARS-CoV-2 infection. TCRdb re-analysed the 5' RACE reads in MiXCR, keeping a single row per CDR3 protein. The sample includes more than 60,000 distinct CDR3 sequences, less than 15% of them seen just once. The specimen sequenced was whole blood. The receptors stem from an adult who was a healthcare worker with PCR-confirmed SARS-CoV-2 infection or an uninfected control (not recorded which).

The chain carries TRBV29-1 and TRBJ1-1; weak D call: TRBD1 (6 bases). The CDR3 has 13 residues. From germline, CDR1 is SQVTM and CDR2 ANQGSEA. Trimming took off 4 bases at V and 1 base at J, with 10 bases between the two ends. CDR3 in amino acids: CSVVSGANTEAFF. Here the CDR3 DNA reads TGCAGCGTTGTATCAGGGGCGAACACTGAAGCTTTCTTT. Filled out from reference TRBV29-1 and TRBJ1-1, the complete variable domain reads SAVISQKPSRDICQRGTSLTIQCQVDSQVTMMFWYRQQPGQSLTLIATANQGSEATYESGFVIDKFPISRPNLTFSTLTVSNMSPEDSSIYLCSVVSGANTEAFFGQGTRLTVV.

In its sample, this clonotype was seen many times. V gene TRBV7-3 combines with J gene TRBJ2-5, with 11 bases lining up with TRBD2. Germline CDR1 and CDR2: SGHTA and FQGTGA. The CDR3 totals 14 residues. The ends lost 5 bases at V and 5 bases at J; junction bases unmatched: 4. Here the CDR3 DNA reads TGTGCCAGCAGCATAGCGGGAGGGCCGGAGACCCAGTACTTC. Translated: CASSIAGGPETQYF.

This CDR3 reads CAISDFAGVGNEQFF. The CDR3 DNA reads as TGTGCCATCAGTGATTTTGCGGGAGTGGGTAATGAGCAGTTCTTC. V is TRBV10-3 and J is TRBJ2-1, with TRBD2 matching over 7 bases. CDR1 is ENHRY, CDR2 SYGVKD, per germline. The junction had 9 bases not matched to a gene; V was cut back by 3 bases and J by 7 bases. This CDR3 is built from 15 residues.

The gene calls are TRBV4-3 and TRBJ2-1, with 7 bases lining up with TRBD2. The CDR3 totals 17 residues. V was pared by 2 bases and J by 8 bases, with 15 bases of the junction left unmatched. Looked up from germline, CDR1 is LGHNA and CDR2 is YSLEER. The CDR3 nucleotides are TGCGCCAGCAGCCAAAGAACCGGGACTACCACTAGAGATGAGCAGTTCTTC. Its translation: CASSQRTGTTTRDEQFF.

This clonotype was seen at least ten times. The chain combines TRBV5-5 with TRBJ2-3; 14 bases match TRBD2. Germline V gives CDR1 SGHKS, CDR2 YYEKEE (reference sequence). The CDR3 runs 16 residues. Trimming at V came to 5 bases and at J to 3 bases, leaving 5 bases not matched to a gene. CDR3 in amino acids: CASRHRTSGRTDTQYF. The CDR3, as DNA: TGTGCCAGCAGACACCGGACTAGCGGGAGGACAGATACGCAGTATTTT.

This clonotype came up many times. The V call is TRBV2, the J call TRBJ2-1; 15 nucleotides match TRBD2. Germline V gene lookup returns CDR1 SNHLY and CDR2 FYNNEI. V was clipped by 4 bases and J by 1 base; unmatched bases: 11. CDR3 length: 20 amino acids. The CDR3 nucleotides are TGTGCCAGCAGTGCCGCTAGGACTAGCGGGAGGGAACAGTCCTACAATGAGCAGTTCTTC. This translates into CASSAARTSGREQSYNEQFF. The full variable domain, with the rest looked up from reference TRBV2 and TRBJ2-1, is EPEVTQTPSHQVTQMGQEVILRCVPISNHLYFYWYRQILGQKVEFLVSFYNNEISEKSEIFDDQFSVERPDGSNFTLKIRSTKLEDSAMYFCASSAARTSGREQSYNEQFFGPGTRLTVL.

J is TRBJ1-2 and V is TRBV12-3 or TRBV12-4, with 12 nucleotides matching TRBD1. V trimming: 6 bases; J trimming: 8 bases; junction bases outside the gene matches: 13. CDR3 length: 16 amino acids. The CDR3 bases are TGTGCCAGCAGATTCGGGACAGGGGGCGCCTTGGCGGGCTACACCTTC. The encoded protein is CASRFGTGGALAGYTF.

DNA of the CDR3: TGTGCCAGTAGCCGGGACGACACCTACGAGCAGTACTTC. This translates into CASSRDDTYEQYF. This chain links TRBV19 with TRBJ2-7; D possibly uses TRBD1 or TRBD2 (5 bases each). CDR1 and CDR2 (germline): LNHDA, SQIVND (reference sequence). The CDR3 is 13 amino acids. V lost 6 bases to trimming and J lost 2 bases, with 11 bases between them. The full variable domain, its missing parts supplied by reference TRBV19 and TRBJ2-7, is DGGITQSPKYLFRKEGQNVTLSCEQNLNHDAMYWYRQDPGQGLRLIYYSQIVNDFQKGDIAEGYSVSREKKESFPLTVTSAQKNPTAFYLCASSRDDTYEQYFGPGTRLTVT.

The J gene is TRBJ1-2, the V gene TRBV29-1; TRBD1 might be the D (5 bases). The CDR3 contains 13 residues. The germline V gene has CDR1 SQVTM and CDR2 ANQGSEA. V was clipped by 2 bases and J by 4 bases, with 11 bases between them. The CDR3 nucleotides read TGCAGCGTTGAACCAGGGCTGAGCTATGGCTACACCTTC. It codes for CSVEPGLSYGYTF.

This clonotype has more than one count but fewer than ten. V usage is TRBV10-3 and J usage is TRBJ2-4; D not resolved. V gave up 8 bases and J gave up 1 base, with 12 bases separating them. CDR1 is ENHRY and CDR2 is SYGVKD in the germline V gene. The CDR3 has 14 amino acids. DNA of the CDR3: TGTGCCATCGGATCGGAAGGGGCCAAAAACATTCAGTACTTC. The encoded protein is CAIGSEGAKNIQYF.

V usage is TRBV9 and J usage is TRBJ2-7, with 7 nucleotides matching TRBD1. Germline CDR1 reads SGDLS; CDR2 reads YYNGEE. V lost 2 bases and J lost 6; bases outside the gene matches: 8. CDR3 length: 14 residues. The CDR3: CASSVKGAHSEQYF. CDR3 in DNA: TGTGCCAGCAGCGTCAAGGGGGCCCATAGCGAGCAGTACTTC.

The chain recombines TRBV14 with TRBJ2-5; D remains ambiguous. Trimming removed 6 bases from V and 3 bases from J, with 11 bases in between. The CDR3 is 13 residues long. Germline CDR1 is SGHDN and CDR2 is FVKESK. The CDR3 region has the DNA TGTGCCAGCAGTCGAGCTTTAAAAGAGACCCAGTACTTC. Translated, it gives CASSRALKETQYF.

This clonotype was counted many times. CDR3 protein: CASTRVNTDTQYF. The DNA for the CDR3 is TGTGCCAGCACCCGAGTGAACACAGATACGCAGTATTTT. The V and J genes are TRBV28 and TRBJ2-3; D is undetermined. Germline V gene sequence: CDR1 MDHEN, CDR2 SYDVKM. The CDR3 runs to 13 residues. Trimming cost V 7 bases and J 2 bases, with 10 bases left between them.

This clonotype was recorded a few times. The gene calls are TRBV7-3 and TRBJ2-2; no reliable D call. There are 13 residues in the CDR3. Germline V gives CDR1 SGHTA, CDR2 FQGTGA. Between the trimmed V and J ends, which lost 5 bases and 0 bases, there was a span of 4 bases. The CDR3 spells CASSTPNTGELFF. The CDR3 bases are TGTGCCAGCAGCACACCGAACACCGGGGAGCTGTTTTTT.

Many counts were recorded for this clonotype. The CDR3 sequence: CASSQSGGTNEKLFF. The CDR3 region has the DNA TGTGCCAGCAGCCAATCAGGGGGAACTAATGAAAAACTGTTTTTT. The rearrangement joins TRBV7-9 to TRBJ1-4; 7 positions agree with TRBD1. The CDR3 is 15 amino acids. The germline V gene encodes CDR1 SEHNR and CDR2 FQNEAQ (reference sequence). Trimming took 5 bases from V and 1 from J; bases not matched to a gene: 4.

The chain joins TRBV7-8 to TRBJ2-1; 9 bases fit TRBD2. The CDR3 extends over 15 amino acids. J was trimmed by 5 bases and V by 4 bases; bases with no gene match: 6. Germline V gene lookup returns CDR1 SGHVS and CDR2 FQNEAQ. CDR3 loop: CASSSWTSAHNEQFF. CDR3 nucleotide sequence: TGTGCCAGCAGCTCCTGGACTAGCGCTCACAATGAGCAGTTCTTC.

This clonotype was seen a handful of times. The chain uses TRBV20-1 and TRBJ2-7; TRBD2 matches 8 bases. The germline gives CDR1 DFQATT, CDR2 SNEGSKA (reference sequence). This CDR3 has 15 amino acids. Trimming at V came to 0 bases and at J to 7 bases, leaving 11 bases not matched to a gene. The CDR3 region has the DNA TGCAGTGCTAGAGATTGGGGGCTAGCGGGTAAAGAGCAGTACTTC. This sequence encodes CSARDWGLAGKEQYF.

This clonotype has a count of ten or more. CDR3 bases: TGCGCCAGCAGTCAATCCTCCGACAGGGGCAGTTTCGAAACCTACGAGCAGTACTTC. It yields the protein CASSQSSDRGSFETYEQYF. The chain carries TRBV23-1 and TRBJ2-7; TRBD1 matches at 8 bases. TRBV23-1 is treated as an ORF (open reading frame) with a function not yet certain. Trimming at V came to 0 bases and at J to 2 bases, leaving 15 bases not matched to a gene. There are 19 residues in the CDR3.

The chain uses TRBV29-1 and TRBJ2-1; a weak D match, TRBD1 (5 bases). The V end was cut by 3 bases, the J end by 11 bases, with 14 bases between. The CDR3 runs 12 residues. From germline, CDR1 is SQVTM and CDR2 ANQGSEA. The CDR3 here is CSVDAGARKQFF. The DNA for the CDR3 is TGCAGCGTTGATGCTGGGGCAAGAAAGCAGTTCTTC.

This clonotype appeared many times. The gene calls are TRBV11-2 and TRBJ2-1, with 11 bases matching TRBD2. Losses at the gene ends were 5 bases for V and 9 bases for J; bases not matched to a gene: 12. Germline lookup yields CDR1 SGHAT and CDR2 FQNNGV. This CDR3 has 16 residues. CDR3 in DNA: TGTGCCAGCAGCCCCCCCGGGGCTAGCGGGAGGACTGAGCAGTTCTTC. Encoded protein: CASSPPGASGRTEQFF.

The V gene is TRBV6-5, the J gene TRBJ2-7; TRBD1 matches 7 bases. This CDR3 region has 16 residues. J lost 1 base, V lost 2 bases, and 8 bases had no gene match. Germline-derived CDR1 and CDR2 are MNHEY and SVGAGI. The CDR3 loop reads CASSYLQTGNSYEQYF. The CDR3 DNA sequence: TGTGCCAGCAGTTACCTCCAGACAGGGAATTCCTACGAGCAGTACTTC.

In its sample, this clonotype was seen a few times. This sequence joins TRBV15 and TRBJ1-1, with 7 bases fitting TRBD1. Germline-derived CDR1 and CDR2 are LNHNV and YYDKDF (reference sequence). This CDR3 is 14 amino acids long. Trimming took 8 bases from V and 3 from J; bases not matched to a gene: 9. The CDR3 region is CATLGGGGDTEAFF. CDR3 nucleotide sequence: TGTGCCACCCTTGGGGGAGGGGGCGACACTGAAGCTTTCTTT.

V gene TRBV28 combines with J gene TRBJ1-1; D is undetermined. The CDR3 totals 13 residues. The germline V and J ends were trimmed by 5 bases and 10 bases, with 17 bases remaining between them. Germline V gene sequence: CDR1 MDHEN, CDR2 SYDVKM. The CDR3 coding sequence is TGTGCCAGCAGTCTCGTACGGGCGGTTAGAGCTTTCTTT. This gives the protein CASSLVRAVRAFF.

The chain recombines TRBV18 with TRBJ2-3, with D uncertain. The CDR3 covers 15 residues. Trimming removed 1 base at V and 1 base at J, with 9 bases between. Germline V gives CDR1 KGHSH, CDR2 LQKENI. The CDR3 DNA reads TGTGCCAGCTCACCACAGGGTTGGGGCACAGATACGCAGTATTTT. It is translated as CASSPQGWGTDTQYF.

V is TRBV12-3 or TRBV12-4 and J is TRBJ2-7; D is perhaps TRBD1 or TRBD2 (5 bases each). The CDR3 sequence is 13 residues long. Trimming pared 3 bases from V and 2 bases from J, leaving 8 bases between. CDR3 sequence reads: CASSFRDAYEQYF. The DNA for the CDR3 is TGTGCCAGCAGTTTCAGGGACGCCTACGAGCAGTACTTC.

This clonotype was counted only a few times. The chain recombines TRBV2 with TRBJ2-6; D gene unclear. Germline V gives CDR1 SNHLY, CDR2 FYNNEI. Trimming took 1 base from V and 0 from J, leaving 4 bases between them. The CDR3 totals 15 residues. In DNA form, the CDR3 reads TGTGCCAGCAGTGAAGGTGTCTCTGGGGCCAACGTCCTGACTTTC. This gives the protein CASSEGVSGANVLTF. Full variable domain (outside the CDR3, taken from reference TRBV2 and TRBJ2-6): EPEVTQTPSHQVTQMGQEVILRCVPISNHLYFYWYRQILGQKVEFLVSFYNNEISEKSEIFDDQFSVERPDGSNFTLKIRSTKLEDSAMYFCASSEGVSGANVLTFGAGSRLTVL.

This rearrangement joins TRBV7-2 to TRBJ1-6, with D perhaps TRBD1 (5 bases). V was clipped by 5 bases and J by 7 bases, with 12 bases between them. CDR1 is SGHTA, CDR2 FQGNSA, per germline. The CDR3 loop spans 14 amino acids. CDR3 sequence reads: CASSVGTSNSPLHF. The CDR3 DNA reads as TGTGCCAGCAGCGTAGGGACGTCCAATTCACCCCTCCACTTT. Full variable domain (missing parts from reference TRBV7-2 and TRBJ1-6): GAGVSQSPSNKVTEKGKDVELRCDPISGHTALYWYRQSLGQGLEFLIYFQGNSAPDKSGLPSDRFSAERTGGSVSTLTIQRTQQEDSAVYLCASSVGTSNSPLHFGNGTRLTVT.

This clonotype has at least ten counts. The chain recombines TRBV11-2 with TRBJ2-1; 10 nucleotides match TRBD2. The CDR3 is 16 residues long. V trimming: 4 bases; J trimming: 1 base; junction bases outside the gene matches: 4. Looked up from germline, CDR1 is SGHAT and CDR2 is FQNNGV. CDR3 sequence (DNA): TGTGCCAGCAGCTATCCGGGACTAGCGTCCTACAATGAGCAGTTCTTC. It translates to CASSYPGLASYNEQFF.

This clonotype turned up a few times. V and J are TRBV6-5 and TRBJ2-7, with a possible D match to TRBD1 (6 bases). Germline lookup yields CDR1 MNHEY and CDR2 SVGAGI. V was pared by 1 base and J by 6 bases, with 13 bases between. The CDR3 is made up of 14 amino acids. Here the CDR3 DNA reads TGTGCCAGCAGTTACTACAGGGCAGTCGGCGAGCAGTACTTC. Encoded protein: CASSYYRAVGEQYF.

The chain carries TRBV7-8 and TRBJ2-3, with a weak D call TRBD2 (6 bases). V lost 5 bases and J 0 bases, leaving 15 bases between the germline ends. The CDR3 is 16 residues long. CDR1 is SGHVS, CDR2 FQNEAQ, per germline. The CDR3 DNA follows: TGTGCCAGCAGCATCAAGCGGGTACCAAGCACAGATACGCAGTATTTT. Amino acids: CASSIKRVPSTDTQYF.

This chain joins TRBV7-2 and TRBJ2-7; D is ambiguous. The V end lost 1 base, the J end lost 5 bases, and 9 bases lay between the germline ends. Looked up from germline, CDR1 is SGHTA and CDR2 is FQGNSA. The CDR3 contains 13 residues. CDR3 nucleotide sequence: TGTGCCAGCAGCTTAGGGCAGGTAGACGAGCAGTACTTC. Residues: CASSLGQVDEQYF.

This clonotype was picked up a small number of times. V is TRBV19 and J is TRBJ1-5; D uncertain. The CDR3 extends over 15 amino acids. V was trimmed by 3 bases and J by 1 base, leaving 10 bases between them. Germline V gene sequence: CDR1 LNHDA, CDR2 SQIVND (reference sequence). CDR3 loop: CASSIQVGSNQPQHF. CDR3 nucleotide sequence: TGTGCCAGTAGTATCCAAGTTGGGAGCAATCAGCCCCAGCATTTT.